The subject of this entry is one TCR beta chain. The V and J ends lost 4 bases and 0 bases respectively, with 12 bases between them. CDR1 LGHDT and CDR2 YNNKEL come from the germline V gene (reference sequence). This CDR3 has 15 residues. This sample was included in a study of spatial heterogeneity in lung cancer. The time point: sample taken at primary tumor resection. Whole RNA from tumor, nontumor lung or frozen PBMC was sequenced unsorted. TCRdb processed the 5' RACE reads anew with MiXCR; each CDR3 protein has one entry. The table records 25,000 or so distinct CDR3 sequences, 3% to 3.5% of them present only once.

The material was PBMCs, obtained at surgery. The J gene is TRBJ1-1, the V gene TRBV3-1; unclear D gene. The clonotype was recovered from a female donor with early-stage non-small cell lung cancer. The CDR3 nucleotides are TGTGCCAGCAGCCCGTACAGCCTTATGAACACTGAAGCTTTCTTT. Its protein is CASSPYSLMNTEAFF. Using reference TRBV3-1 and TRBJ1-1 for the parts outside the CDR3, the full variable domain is DTAVSQTPKYLVTQMGNDKSIKCEQNLGHDTMYWYKQDSKKFLKIMFSYNNKELIINETVPNRFSPKSPDKAHLNLHINSLELGDSAVYFCASSPYSLMNTEAFFGQGTRLTVV.